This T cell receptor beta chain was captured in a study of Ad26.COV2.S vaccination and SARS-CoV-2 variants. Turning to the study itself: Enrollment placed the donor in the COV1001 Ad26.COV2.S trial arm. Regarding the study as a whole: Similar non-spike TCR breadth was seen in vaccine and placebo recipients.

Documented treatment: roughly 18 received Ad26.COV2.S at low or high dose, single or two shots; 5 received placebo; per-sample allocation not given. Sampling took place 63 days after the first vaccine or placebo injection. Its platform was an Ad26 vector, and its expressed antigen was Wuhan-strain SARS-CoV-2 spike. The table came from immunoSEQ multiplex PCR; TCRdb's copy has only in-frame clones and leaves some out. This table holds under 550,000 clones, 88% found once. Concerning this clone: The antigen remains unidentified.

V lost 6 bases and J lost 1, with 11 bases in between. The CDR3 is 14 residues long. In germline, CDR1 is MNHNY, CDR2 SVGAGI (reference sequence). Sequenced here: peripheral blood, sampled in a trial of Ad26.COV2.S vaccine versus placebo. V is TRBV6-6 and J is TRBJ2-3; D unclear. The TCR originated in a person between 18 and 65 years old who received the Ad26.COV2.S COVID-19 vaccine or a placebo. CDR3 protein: CASRQYRGTDTQYF. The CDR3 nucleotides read TGTGCCAGCAGGCAATATAGGGGCACAGATACGCAGTATTTT.